This TCR beta chain originates from a study of cytomegalovirus exposure and HLA in healthy donors. Broader study findings: In a later analysis, 15,000 to 20,000 TCR beta sequences were associated with HLA alleles at 0.05 false discovery rate. Compared with the approximately 680-donor mean, an Asian-associated ancestry cluster reportedly had fewer N-insertions, according to a later analysis. Most TCR sequences were rare, but some public TCRs occurred in many donors. It was about 150 TCR beta chains that were listed as cytomegalovirus-associated.

Worth noting for this clone: No antigen is known for it.

The primer mix had 60 Vbeta and 13 Jbeta primers. Clones were sequenced by immunoSEQ multiplex PCR, and TCRdb holds only the in-frame ones, with some missing. The sample contains roughly 180,000 clones, roughly 80% of which appear only once. The germline V gene encodes CDR1 SGDLS and CDR2 YYNGEE. CDR3 length: 16 residues. V was pared by 1 base and J by 0 bases, with 5 bases of the junction left unmatched. The J gene is TRBJ2-3, the V gene TRBV9; the match to TRBD2 covers 7 bases. The sequence was obtained from a woman under 30 in good health and CMV-seronegative. Input material: PBMCs. The CDR3 DNA reads TGTGCCAGCAGCGTATCCGGGAGGACTAGCACAGATACGCAGTATTTT. Translating it yields CASSVSGRTSTDTQYF.